The 27 T cell receptor beta chains below come from one sample, sequenced in a study of blood T cells in healthy people across ages. Primers used in a second PCR of roughly 7 to 11 cycles were a sample-barcoded 5' primer and a J-beta primer mix. TCRdb reprocessed the 5' RACE reads with MiXCR, giving one entry per CDR3 protein. This sample yields hundreds of thousands of distinct CDR3 sequences, of which roughly three fifths are seen a single time; roughly 34% belongs to the top ten. What was sequenced was blood. These receptors originate from a man aged 55 to 70 in good health.

At least ten counts were recorded for this clonotype. The rearrangement joins TRBV5-1 to TRBJ2-7, with D maybe TRBD1 (5 bases). This CDR3 spans 12 amino acids. V lost 4 bases to trimming and J lost 2 bases, with 7 bases between them. The germline V gene encodes CDR1 SGHRS and CDR2 YFSETQ. The CDR3 DNA reads as TGCGCCAGCAGCCTGGACACCTACGAGCAGTACTTC. It is translated as CASSLDTYEQYF. The variable domain in full, with the rest retrieved from reference TRBV5-1 and TRBJ2-7, is KAGVTQTPRYLIKTRGQQVTLSCSPISGHRSVSWYQQTPGQGLQFLFEYFSETQRNKGNFPGRFSGRQFSNSRSEMNVSTLELGDSALYLCASSLDTYEQYFGPGTRLTVT.

V is TRBV13 and J is TRBJ2-5; D may be TRBD2 (6 bases). CDR3 length equals 14 residues. Germline V gene data show CDR1 as PRHDT and CDR2 as FYEKMQ (reference sequence). V lost 5 bases to trimming and J lost 5 bases, with 15 bases between them. The CDR3 sequence: CASSDHGEVETQYF. The CDR3 nucleotides are TGTGCCAGCAGCGACCACGGGGAGGTGGAGACCCAGTACTTC.

The DNA of the CDR3 is TGTGCCAGCAGCCAAGAAGGACAGGGGGATGGCTACACCTTC. Residues: CASSQEGQGDGYTF. The rearrangement links TRBV3-1 to TRBJ1-2; 10 bases align to TRBD1. Per the germline V gene, CDR1 is LGHDT and CDR2 is YNNKEL (reference sequence). V trimming: 0 bases; J trimming: 6 bases; junction bases outside the gene matches: 1. The CDR3 has 14 amino acids. Filled out from reference TRBV3-1 and TRBJ1-2, the complete variable domain reads DTAVSQTPKYLVTQMGNDKSIKCEQNLGHDTMYWYKQDSKKFLKIMFSYNNKELIINETVPNRFSPKSPDKAHLNLHINSLELGDSAVYFCASSQEGQGDGYTFGSGTRLTVV.

About this clonotype: A read error is possible here, since a much larger clone lies one base away. This chain joins TRBV5-1 and TRBJ2-2; 7 nucleotides align to TRBD2. The CDR3 extends over 15 amino acids. V was clipped by 0 bases and J by 6 bases; unmatched bases: 5. CDR1 is SGHRS, CDR2 YFSETQ, per germline. CDR3 residues: CASSLGNAGAGELFF. As DNA, the CDR3 is TGCGCCAGCAGCTTGGGCAATGCGGGGGCCGGGGAGCTGTTTTTT. Using reference TRBV5-1 and TRBJ2-2 for the parts outside the CDR3, the full variable domain is KAGVTQTPRYLIKTRGQQVTLSCSPISGHRSVSWYQQTPGQGLQFLFEYFSETQRNKGNFPGRFSGRQFSNSRSEMNVSTLELGDSALYLCASSLGNAGAGELFFGEGSRLTVL.

A few counts support this clonotype. The chain combines TRBV5-1 with TRBJ2-7, with D possibly TRBD1 on 6 matching bases. Germline lookup yields CDR1 SGHRS and CDR2 YFSETQ. The CDR3 covers 15 residues. V dropped 4 bases and J dropped 3 bases, with 17 bases sitting between them. CDR3 sequence reads: CASSLGTFRSYEQYF. The CDR3 nucleotides read TGCGCCAGCAGCCTAGGGACATTTCGGAGCTACGAGCAGTACTTC.

The genes are TRBV3-1 and TRBJ1-2; tentative D call: TRBD1 (5 bases). CDR3 length: 16 amino acids. The germline V gene has CDR1 LGHDT and CDR2 YNNKEL (reference sequence). V was cut by 0 bases and J by 5 bases, with 16 bases left in between. This chain's CDR3 is CASSQDRQRTRYGYTF. CDR3 sequence (DNA): TGTGCCAGCAGCCAAGATAGACAGCGGACGCGATATGGCTACACCTTC.

The rearrangement uses TRBV7-2 and TRBJ1-5, with D possibly TRBD1 on 5 matching bases. The CDR3 extends over 14 amino acids. The V and J ends lost 5 bases and 7 bases respectively, with 15 bases between them. The germline V gene has CDR1 SGHTA and CDR2 FQGNSA. The CDR3 sequence: CASSPPGGWQPQHF. The CDR3 DNA reads TGTGCCAGCAGCCCCCCGGGGGGGTGGCAGCCCCAGCATTTT.

The chain has TRBV5-1 and TRBJ1-4; TRBD1 matches 8 bases. The CDR3 is 15 amino acids. In germline, CDR1 is SGHRS, CDR2 YFSETQ. V was pared by 3 bases and J by 7 bases, with 8 bases of the junction left unmatched. In nucleotides, the CDR3 is TGCGCCAGCAGCTCGCAAGGACAGGGAAGTGAAAAACTGTTTTTT. Amino acids: CASSSQGQGSEKLFF.

About this clonotype itself: A read error may be the cause here, since a much bigger clone is one base away. The V and J genes are TRBV9 and TRBJ2-3, with a weak D call TRBD2 (5 bases). The CDR3 length is 13 residues. Per the germline V gene, CDR1 is SGDLS and CDR2 is YYNGEE. With 4 bases removed from V and 10 bases from J, the gap between germline ends came to 16 bases. The CDR3 region has the DNA TGTGCCAGCAGCACTTACACCCGGGATGCGCAGTATTTT. Amino acid sequence: CASSTYTRDAQYF.

This clonotype has at least ten counts. The chain links TRBV6-6 to TRBJ1-2; D not certain. Trimming removed 0 bases at V and 2 bases at J, with 7 bases between. The V gene's germline CDR1 is MNHNY and CDR2 SVGAGI (reference sequence). The CDR3 has 14 amino acids. CDR3 sequence reads: CASSYSTRNYGYTF. The CDR3 region has the DNA TGTGCCAGCAGTTACTCGACAAGGAACTATGGCTACACCTTC.

This clonotype came up once. This chain links TRBV2 with TRBJ1-1, with D possibly being TRBD1 (5 bases). V lost 7 bases and J lost 4, with 22 bases in between. This CDR3 region has 16 residues. Germline V CDR1 and CDR2: SNHLY, FYNNEI. The CDR3 nucleotides read TGTGCCAGCACCCCATTAAGGACATCCGGGGGCACTGAAGCTTTCTTT. It translates to CASTPLRTSGGTEAFF.

This chain joins TRBV5-1 and TRBJ2-5; 8 nucleotides agree with TRBD1. Germline CDR1 reads SGHRS; CDR2 reads YFSETQ. After removal of 3 bases from V and 4 bases from J, the junction contained 8 bases not matched to a gene. The CDR3 covers 15 residues. For the CDR3, the DNA is TGCGCCAGCAGCTGGGCGGACAGGGATGGAGAGACCCAGTACTTC. This sequence encodes CASSWADRDGETQYF. The full variable domain, rest sourced from reference TRBV5-1 and TRBJ2-5, is KAGVTQTPRYLIKTRGQQVTLSCSPISGHRSVSWYQQTPGQGLQFLFEYFSETQRNKGNFPGRFSGRQFSNSRSEMNVSTLELGDSALYLCASSWADRDGETQYFGPGTRLLVL.

This clonotype was seen only once. The rearrangement joins TRBV29-1 to TRBJ1-1; perhaps TRBD1 as D (5 bases). Trimming stripped 7 bases from V and 3 bases from J, with 15 bases between. This CDR3 comprises 13 residues. From germline, CDR1 is SQVTM and CDR2 ANQGSEA. The CDR3 loop is CSARGGYDTEAFF. The CDR3, as DNA: TGCAGCGCTCGGGGGGGGTATGACACTGAAGCTTTCTTT.

In its sample, this clonotype was seen a few times. The CDR3 is CASSLAGANNEQFF. The DNA for the CDR3 is TGCGCCAGCAGCTTAGCGGGGGCTAACAATGAGCAGTTCTTC. J is TRBJ2-1 and V is TRBV5-1, with 8 bases identical to TRBD2. The length of the CDR3 is 14 residues. V dropped 2 bases and J dropped 5; count of bases not matched to a gene: 3. Germline CDR1 reads SGHRS; CDR2 reads YFSETQ.

The chain joins TRBV12-3 or TRBV12-4 to TRBJ2-7, with a weak D call TRBD2 (6 bases). The CDR3 has 12 amino acids. The V gene lost 3 bases and the J gene lost 5 bases, with 8 bases spanning the gap. CDR3 loop: CASSFRRDEQYF. The CDR3 DNA sequence: TGTGCCAGCAGTTTCAGGAGGGACGAGCAGTACTTC.

This clonotype was counted between two and nine times. The gene calls are TRBV25-1 and TRBJ2-5; 9 bases align to TRBD1. V dropped 0 bases and J dropped 5; count of bases not matched to a gene: 4. The CDR3 is 15 amino acids. Per the germline V gene, CDR1 is MGHDK and CDR2 is SYGVNS. The CDR3 DNA sequence: TGTGCCAGCAGTGAATATGGGACAGGGAGGGAGACCCAGTACTTC. Translation: CASSEYGTGRETQYF.

A word on this clonotype: A much larger clone is a single base away; this may be a read error. This chain joins TRBV11-2 and TRBJ2-1; 7 bases map to TRBD1. V lost 3 bases and J lost 10; bases outside the gene matches: 9. CDR3 length: 14 residues. Germline assignment: CDR1 SGHAT and CDR2 FQNNGV. The DNA for the CDR3 is TGTGCCAGCAGCTTTACGACAGGGCAGAACGAGCAGTTCTTC. It codes for CASSFTTGQNEQFF.

The chain employs TRBV24-1 and TRBJ2-2; weak D call: TRBD2 (5 bases). The CDR3 totals 15 residues. Trimming removed 5 bases at V and 5 bases at J, with 14 bases between. Germline V gene sequence: CDR1 KGHDR, CDR2 SFDVKD. CDR3 amino acids: CATSGMASGTGELFF. The CDR3 DNA reads as TGTGCCACCAGTGGAATGGCCTCGGGGACCGGGGAGCTGTTTTTT.

The rearrangement uses TRBV5-1 and TRBJ1-2; 7 bases line up with TRBD1. The length of the CDR3 is 16 residues. J lost 4 bases, V lost 1 base, and 10 bases had no gene match. The germline CDR1 and CDR2 sequences are SGHRS and YFSETQ. This CDR3 reads CASSLPAGQERYGYTF. CDR3 in DNA: TGCGCCAGCAGCTTGCCCGCTGGACAGGAGCGCTATGGCTACACCTTC.

The CDR3 coding sequence is TGTGCCAGCAGGGAGGACGGGATCTCCTACGAGCAGTACTTC. It specifies CASREDGISYEQYF. The chain recombines TRBV6-2 or TRBV6-3 with TRBJ2-7; perhaps TRBD2 as D (5 bases). The V gene lost 6 bases and the J gene lost 0 bases, with 12 bases spanning the gap. CDR1 MNHEY and CDR2 SVGEGT come from the germline V gene. This CDR3 comprises 14 residues.

The chain links TRBV7-2 to TRBJ2-4; 8 nucleotides agree with TRBD1. The J call may be in error: the DNA end matches TRBJ2-7 better. This CDR3 comprises 13 residues. Germline CDR1 SGHTA, CDR2 FQGNSA. This CDR3 reads CASSYQGQGEQYF. CDR3 DNA sequence: TGTGCCAGCAGCTATCAAGGACAGGGCGAGCAGTACTTC.

The table lists this clonotype with a few counts. The chain uses TRBV12-3 or TRBV12-4 and TRBJ2-3, with D maybe TRBD2 (7 bases). The CDR3 is made up of 14 amino acids. The V end lost 8 bases, the J end lost 4 bases, and 16 bases lay between the germline ends. CDR3 in DNA: TGTGCCAGCTCAAGGGGGGGGGAGGCAGATACGCAGTATTTT. It specifies CASSRGGEADTQYF.

The chain carries TRBV19 and TRBJ2-1; D gene uncertain. This CDR3 spans 14 amino acids. Germline values: CDR1 LNHDA, CDR2 SQIVND (reference sequence). The V gene lost 3 bases and the J gene lost 6 bases, with 12 bases spanning the gap. In DNA, the CDR3 is TGTGCCAGTAGTATTTCTACGAGTTCCAATGAGCAGTTCTTC. As protein: CASSISTSSNEQFF.

The chain couples TRBV15 to TRBJ1-2; 10 nucleotides agree with TRBD1. The CDR3 runs to 15 residues. The germline CDR1 and CDR2 sequences are LNHNV and YYDKDF (reference sequence). V shed 11 bases and J 1 base; nucleotides not matched to a gene: 10. In DNA form, the CDR3 reads TGTGCCGCCTCTAGACAGGGGGCCAGTAACTATGGCTACACCTTC. Amino acid sequence: CAASRQGASNYGYTF.

V is TRBV7-2 and J is TRBJ2-7; D might be TRBD2 (5 bases). Between the trimmed V and J ends, which lost 5 bases and 4 bases, there was a span of 12 bases. Germline V gene data show CDR1 as SGHTA and CDR2 as FQGNSA. This CDR3 is 13 amino acids long. Written as DNA, the CDR3 is TGTGCCAGCAGCGTAAGTCCGGGATACGAGCAGTACTTC. Translated, it gives CASSVSPGYEQYF.

This sequence joins TRBV10-1 and TRBJ2-5; D is tentatively TRBD1 or TRBD2 (5 bases each). Trimming left V 3 bases short and J 4 bases short, with 9 bases between. Germline V gives CDR1 WNHNN, CDR2 SYGVQD (reference sequence). This CDR3 is built from 13 residues. The CDR3 sequence: CASSDGTTETQYF. The CDR3 DNA reads TGCGCCAGCAGTGATGGGACGACAGAGACCCAGTACTTC.

This clonotype has only a few counts. This chain links TRBV6-2 or TRBV6-3 with TRBJ2-1, with 10 positions matching TRBD2. CDR1 MNHEY and CDR2 SVGEGT come from the germline V gene. This CDR3 has 16 residues. The ends lost 0 bases at V and 2 bases at J; junction bases unmatched: 1. CDR3 sequence reads: CASSYSSGGPYNEQFF. For the CDR3, the DNA is TGTGCCAGCAGTTACTCTAGCGGGGGGCCCTACAATGAGCAGTTCTTC.